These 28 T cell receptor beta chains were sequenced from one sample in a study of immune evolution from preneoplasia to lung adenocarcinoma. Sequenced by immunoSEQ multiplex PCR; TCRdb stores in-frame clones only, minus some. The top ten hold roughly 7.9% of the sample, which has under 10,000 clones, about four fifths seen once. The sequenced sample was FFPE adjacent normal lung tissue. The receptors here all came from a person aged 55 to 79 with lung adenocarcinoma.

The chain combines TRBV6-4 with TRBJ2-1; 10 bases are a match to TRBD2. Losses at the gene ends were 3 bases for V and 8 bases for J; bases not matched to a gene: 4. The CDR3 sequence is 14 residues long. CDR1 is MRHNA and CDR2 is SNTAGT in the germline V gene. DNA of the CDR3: TGTGCCAGCAGTGAACTAGCGGGACATTATGAGCAGTTCTTC. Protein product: CASSELAGHYEQFF.

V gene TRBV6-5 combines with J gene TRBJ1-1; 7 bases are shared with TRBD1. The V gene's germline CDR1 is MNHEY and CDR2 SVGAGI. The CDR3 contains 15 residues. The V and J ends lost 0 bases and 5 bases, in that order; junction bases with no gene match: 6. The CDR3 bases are TGTGCCAGCAGTTACTCGATCACAGGGGTGACTGAAGCTTTCTTT. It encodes CASSYSITGVTEAFF.

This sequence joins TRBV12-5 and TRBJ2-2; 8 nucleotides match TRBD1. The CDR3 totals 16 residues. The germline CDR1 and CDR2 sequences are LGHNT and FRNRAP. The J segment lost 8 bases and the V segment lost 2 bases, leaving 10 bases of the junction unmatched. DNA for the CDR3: TGTGCTAGTGGTTTGAAGCTCGGACAGGGTAGGGGGGAGCTGTTTTTT. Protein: CASGLKLGQGRGELFF.

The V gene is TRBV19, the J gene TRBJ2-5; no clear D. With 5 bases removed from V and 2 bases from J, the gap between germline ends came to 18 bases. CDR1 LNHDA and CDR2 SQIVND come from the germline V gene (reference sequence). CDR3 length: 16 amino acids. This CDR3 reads CASSPRSTYLQETQYF. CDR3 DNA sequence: TGTGCCAGTAGTCCCCGATCGACCTACCTTCAAGAGACCCAGTACTTC.

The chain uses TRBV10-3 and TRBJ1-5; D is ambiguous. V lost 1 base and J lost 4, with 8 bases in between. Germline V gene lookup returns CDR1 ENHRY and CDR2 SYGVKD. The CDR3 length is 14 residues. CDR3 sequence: CAISELARNQPQHF. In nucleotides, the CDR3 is TGTGCCATCAGTGAGTTGGCCCGAAATCAGCCCCAGCATTTT.

The CDR3 spells CASGADVGANEKLFF. CDR3 DNA: TGTGCCAGCGGGGCCGACGTGGGGGCTAATGAAAAACTGTTTTTT. The chain employs TRBV6-1 and TRBJ1-4; D may be TRBD1 (5 bases). The germline V gene encodes CDR1 MNHNS and CDR2 SASEGT. The CDR3 has 15 residues. Trimming left V 8 bases short and J 3 bases short, with 16 bases between.

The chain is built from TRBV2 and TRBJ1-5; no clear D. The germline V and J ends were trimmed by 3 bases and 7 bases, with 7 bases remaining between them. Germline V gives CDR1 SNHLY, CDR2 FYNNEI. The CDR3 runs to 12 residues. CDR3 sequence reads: CASSESLQPQHF. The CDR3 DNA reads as TGTGCCAGCAGTGAGTCGTTACAGCCCCAGCATTTT.

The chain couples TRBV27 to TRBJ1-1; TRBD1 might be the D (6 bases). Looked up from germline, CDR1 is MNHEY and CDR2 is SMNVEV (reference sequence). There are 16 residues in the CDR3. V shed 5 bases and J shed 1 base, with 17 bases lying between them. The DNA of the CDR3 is TGTGCCAGCAGTCCACAGGGCAGGGCGCAGAACACTGAAGCTTTCTTT. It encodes CASSPQGRAQNTEAFF.

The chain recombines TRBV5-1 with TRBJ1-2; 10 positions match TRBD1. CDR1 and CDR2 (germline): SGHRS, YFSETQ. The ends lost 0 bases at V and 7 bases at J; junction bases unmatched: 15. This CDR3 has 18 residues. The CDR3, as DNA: TGCGCCAGCAGCTTGGCCGGACAGGGGGGAGGTTTGGTTTCTGGCTACACCTTC. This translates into CASSLAGQGGGLVSGYTF.

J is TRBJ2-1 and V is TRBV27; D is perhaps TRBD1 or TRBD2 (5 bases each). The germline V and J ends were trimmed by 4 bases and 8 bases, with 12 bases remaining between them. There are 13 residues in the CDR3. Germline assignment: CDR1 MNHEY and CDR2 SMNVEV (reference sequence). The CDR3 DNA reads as TGTGCCAGCAGTTGGGACCTCAGGGATGAGCAGTTCTTC. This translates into CASSWDLRDEQFF.

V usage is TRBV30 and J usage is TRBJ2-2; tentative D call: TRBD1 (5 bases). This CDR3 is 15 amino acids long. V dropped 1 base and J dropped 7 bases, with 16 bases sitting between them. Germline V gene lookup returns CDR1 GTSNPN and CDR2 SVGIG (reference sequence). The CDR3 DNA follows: TGTGCCTGGAGTGCCCGTTCCAGGGTAGGCGGGGAGCTGTTTTTT. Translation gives CAWSARSRVGGELFF.

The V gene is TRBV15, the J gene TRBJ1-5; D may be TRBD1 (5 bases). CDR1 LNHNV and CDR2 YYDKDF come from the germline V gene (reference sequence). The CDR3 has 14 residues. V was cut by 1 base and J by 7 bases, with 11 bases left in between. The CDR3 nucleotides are TGTGCCACCAGCAGAGGGCGGGGCGGGCAGCCCCAGCATTTT. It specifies CATSRGRGGQPQHF.

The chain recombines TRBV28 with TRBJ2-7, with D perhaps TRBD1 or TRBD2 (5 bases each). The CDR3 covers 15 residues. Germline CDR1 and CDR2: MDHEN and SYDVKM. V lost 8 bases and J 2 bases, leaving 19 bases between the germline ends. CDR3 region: CASDWARDGPYEQYF. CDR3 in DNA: TGTGCCAGCGATTGGGCCCGGGACGGGCCCTACGAGCAGTACTTC.

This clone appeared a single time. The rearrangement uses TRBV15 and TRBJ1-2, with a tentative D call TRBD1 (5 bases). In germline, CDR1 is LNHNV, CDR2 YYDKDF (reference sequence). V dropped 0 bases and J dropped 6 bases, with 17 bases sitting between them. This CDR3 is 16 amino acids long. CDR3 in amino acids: CATSRDRVIRVHGYTF. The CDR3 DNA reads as TGTGCCACCAGCAGAGATCGGGTCATCAGGGTCCATGGCTACACCTTC.

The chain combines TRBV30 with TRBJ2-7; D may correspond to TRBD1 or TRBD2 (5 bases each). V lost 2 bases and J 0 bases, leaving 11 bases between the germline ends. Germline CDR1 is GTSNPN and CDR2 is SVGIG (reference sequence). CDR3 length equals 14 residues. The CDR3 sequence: CAWSRDGLSYEQYF. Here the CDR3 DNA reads TGTGCCTGGAGTCGGGACGGACTCTCCTACGAGCAGTACTTC.

CDR3 DNA sequence: TGCGCCAGCAGAGCCCCTGGGCTAGCGGGAGAGACCCAGTACTTC. Translation: CASRAPGLAGETQYF. V usage is TRBV5-1 and J usage is TRBJ2-5, with 8 bases that match TRBD2. CDR1 SGHRS and CDR2 YFSETQ come from the germline V gene. Losses at the gene ends were 5 bases for V and 4 bases for J; bases not matched to a gene: 10. The CDR3 consists of 15 residues.

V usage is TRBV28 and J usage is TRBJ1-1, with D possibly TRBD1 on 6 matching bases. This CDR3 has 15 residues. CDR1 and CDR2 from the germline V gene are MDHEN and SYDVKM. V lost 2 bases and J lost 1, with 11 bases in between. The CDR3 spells CASSLELGQNTEAFF. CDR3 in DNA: TGTGCCAGCAGTTTAGAGTTGGGACAGAACACTGAAGCTTTCTTT.

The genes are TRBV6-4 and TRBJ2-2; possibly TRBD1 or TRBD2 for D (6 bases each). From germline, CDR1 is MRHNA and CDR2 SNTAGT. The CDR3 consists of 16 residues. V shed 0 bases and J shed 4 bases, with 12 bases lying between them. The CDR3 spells CASSDSGGARTGELFF. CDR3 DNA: TGTGCCAGCAGTGACTCGGGGGGCGCACGCACCGGGGAGCTGTTTTTT.

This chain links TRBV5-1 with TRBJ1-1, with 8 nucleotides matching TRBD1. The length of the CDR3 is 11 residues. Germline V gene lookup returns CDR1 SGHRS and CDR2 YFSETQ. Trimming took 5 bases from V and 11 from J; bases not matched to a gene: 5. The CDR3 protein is CASRNRGDAFF. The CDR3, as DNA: TGCGCCAGCAGGAACAGGGGGGATGCTTTCTTT.

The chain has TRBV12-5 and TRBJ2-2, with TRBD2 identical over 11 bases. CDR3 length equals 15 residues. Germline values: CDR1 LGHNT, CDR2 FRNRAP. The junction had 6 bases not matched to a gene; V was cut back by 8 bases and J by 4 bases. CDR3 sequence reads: CASYNGTSGTGELFF. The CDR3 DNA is TGTGCTAGTTATAACGGGACTAGCGGCACCGGGGAGCTGTTTTTT.

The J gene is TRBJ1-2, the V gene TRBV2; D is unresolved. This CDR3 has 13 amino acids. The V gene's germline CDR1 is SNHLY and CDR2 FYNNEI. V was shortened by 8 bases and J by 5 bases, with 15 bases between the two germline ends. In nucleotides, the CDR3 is TGTGCCAGCGTCGGGAGAGGATTTTATGGCTACACCTTC. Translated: CASVGRGFYGYTF.

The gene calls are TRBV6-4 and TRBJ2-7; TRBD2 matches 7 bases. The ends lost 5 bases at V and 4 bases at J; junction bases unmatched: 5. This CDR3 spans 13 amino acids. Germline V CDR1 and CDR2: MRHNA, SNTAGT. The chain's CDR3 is CASSYAGGYEQYF. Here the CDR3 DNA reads TGTGCCAGCAGTTACGCCGGGGGGTACGAGCAGTACTTC.

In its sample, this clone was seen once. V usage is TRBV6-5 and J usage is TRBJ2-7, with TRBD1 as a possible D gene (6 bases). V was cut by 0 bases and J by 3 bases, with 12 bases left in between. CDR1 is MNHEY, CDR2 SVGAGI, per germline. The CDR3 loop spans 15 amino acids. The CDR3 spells CASSYSRGDNYEQYF. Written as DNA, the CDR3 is TGTGCCAGCAGTTACTCGAGAGGGGACAACTACGAGCAGTACTTC.

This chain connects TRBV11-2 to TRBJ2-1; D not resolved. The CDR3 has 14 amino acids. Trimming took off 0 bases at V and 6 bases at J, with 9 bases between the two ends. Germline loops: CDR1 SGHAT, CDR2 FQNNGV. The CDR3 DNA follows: TGTGCCAGCAGCTTAGATATAAGTAGCAATGAGCAGTTCTTC. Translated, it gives CASSLDISSNEQFF.

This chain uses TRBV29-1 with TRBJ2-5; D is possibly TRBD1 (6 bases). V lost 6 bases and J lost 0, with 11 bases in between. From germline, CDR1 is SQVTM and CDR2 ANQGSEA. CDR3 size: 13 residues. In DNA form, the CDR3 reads TGCAGCGTGTTGGGACACTACCAAGAGACCCAGTACTTC. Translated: CSVLGHYQETQYF. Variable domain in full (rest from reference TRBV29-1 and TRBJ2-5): SAVISQKPSRDICQRGTSLTIQCQVDSQVTMMFWYRQQPGQSLTLIATANQGSEATYESGFVIDKFPISRPNLTFSTLTVSNMSPEDSSIYLCSVLGHYQETQYFGPGTRLLVL.

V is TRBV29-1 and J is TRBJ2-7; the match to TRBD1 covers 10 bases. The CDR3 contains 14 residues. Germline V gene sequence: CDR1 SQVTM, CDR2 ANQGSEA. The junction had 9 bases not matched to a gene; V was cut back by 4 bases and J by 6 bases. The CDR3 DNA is TGCAGCGTTGCCCGGACAGGGGGGGCCTCCGAGCAGTACTTC. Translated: CSVARTGGASEQYF.

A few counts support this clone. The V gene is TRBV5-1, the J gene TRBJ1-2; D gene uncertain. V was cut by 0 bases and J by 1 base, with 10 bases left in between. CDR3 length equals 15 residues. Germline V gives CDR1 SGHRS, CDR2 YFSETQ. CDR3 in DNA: TGCGCCAGCAGCTTGGGACCGCCCAGTAACTATGGCTACACCTTC. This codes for CASSLGPPSNYGYTF.

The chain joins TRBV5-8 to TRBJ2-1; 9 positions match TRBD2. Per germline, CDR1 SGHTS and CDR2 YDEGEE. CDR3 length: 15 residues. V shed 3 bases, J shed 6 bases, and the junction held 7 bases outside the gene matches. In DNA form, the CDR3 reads TGTGCCAGCAGCTCTACCGGGACTAGCAGCAATGAGCAGTTCTTC. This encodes CASSSTGTSSNEQFF.